These 26 T cell receptor beta chains were all obtained from the same sample, sequenced in a study of blood T cells in healthy people across ages. Together with a sample-barcoded 5' primer, a J-beta primer mix was included in a second PCR lasting 7 to 11 cycles. TCRdb re-derived calls from the 5' RACE reads in MiXCR, one entry per CDR3 protein. Altogether some 1.5 million distinct CDR3 sequences are present, over 25% being singletons, with the ten largest covering more than 6%. The sequenced sample was blood. These receptors originate from a woman in her 30s in good health.

The chain uses TRBV6-2 or TRBV6-3 and TRBJ2-1; 9 positions match TRBD1. CDR3 length: 15 amino acids. Germline V gene lookup returns CDR1 MNHEY and CDR2 SVGEGT. V gave up 7 bases and J gave up 0 bases; unmatched junction bases: 4. In nucleotides, the CDR3 is TGTGCCAGCAATCAGGACAGGGGCTCCTACAATGAGCAGTTCTTC. This sequence encodes CASNQDRGSYNEQFF.

Comments on this clonotype: This could be a read error, since a much larger clone is one nucleotide away. The chain joins TRBV6-1 to TRBJ2-1, with a tentative D call TRBD2 (6 bases). Germline V gene data show CDR1 as MNHNS and CDR2 as SASEGT. With 6 bases removed from V and 8 bases from J, the gap between germline ends came to 14 bases. The CDR3 contains 13 residues. CDR3 in amino acids: CASRLVREDEQFF. The CDR3 nucleotides read TGTGCCAGCAGGTTAGTGAGGGAGGATGAGCAGTTCTTC.

The V call is TRBV7-2, the J call TRBJ2-3; a weak D match, TRBD1 (5 bases). V gave up 6 bases and J gave up 2 bases, with 21 bases separating them. Germline values: CDR1 SGHTA, CDR2 FQGNSA. The CDR3 has 17 residues. The CDR3 DNA sequence: TGTGCCAGCAGTTCGCCCCAGGGTTGGGGCTTCACAGATACGCAGTATTTT. It is translated as CASSSPQGWGFTDTQYF.

The rearrangement joins TRBV24-1 to TRBJ1-2; no firm D call. The CDR3 loop spans 11 amino acids. Germline CDR1 and CDR2: KGHDR and SFDVKD. V gave up 5 bases and J gave up 4 bases, with 4 bases separating them. The DNA of the CDR3 is TGTGCCACCAGTGTAAGCTATGGCTACACCTTC. Translating gives CATSVSYGYTF.

V gene TRBV2 combines with J gene TRBJ1-2, with no clear D. The V gene lost 0 bases and the J gene lost 0 bases, with 5 bases spanning the gap. The CDR3 sequence is 14 residues long. Germline V CDR1 and CDR2: SNHLY, FYNNEI. The CDR3 loop is CASSEARTNYGYTF. CDR3 sequence (DNA): TGTGCCAGCAGTGAAGCCAGGACTAACTATGGCTACACCTTC.

This sequence joins TRBV6-5 and TRBJ1-2, with 11 bases lining up with TRBD1. Germline CDR1 and CDR2: MNHEY and SVGAGI. The CDR3 runs to 20 residues. With V trimmed by 4 bases and J by 5 bases, 21 bases remained unmatched. The CDR3 sequence: CASSSLLGSTGTGGQYGYTF. The CDR3 DNA sequence: TGTGCCAGCAGTTCCTTATTGGGGTCAACCGGGACAGGGGGGCAATATGGCTACACCTTC.

This clonotype was observed a few times. The V gene is TRBV4-3, the J gene TRBJ2-1, with 9 bases matching TRBD2. Germline CDR1 and CDR2: LGHNA and YSLEER. V was pared by 0 bases and J by 8 bases, with 8 bases of the junction left unmatched. CDR3 length: 16 residues. CDR3 residues: CASSQDLAGVRDEQFF. DNA of the CDR3: TGCGCCAGCAGCCAAGATTTAGCGGGAGTCCGTGATGAGCAGTTCTTC.

The sample holds a few counts of this clonotype. The chain is built from TRBV20-1 and TRBJ2-1; 7 bases line up with TRBD2. The J segment lost 9 bases and the V segment lost 0 bases, leaving 11 bases of the junction unmatched. Germline CDR1 is DFQATT and CDR2 is SNEGSKA (reference sequence). The CDR3 extends over 15 amino acids. The DNA for the CDR3 is TGCAGTGCTAGAGATATGAGACTAGCTATGGGTGAGCAGTTCTTC. It translates to CSARDMRLAMGEQFF.

This clonotype was detected a few times. In DNA, the CDR3 is TGTGCCAGCAGGCCTGCGGGGGGTGGCTACACCTTC. Translating it yields CASRPAGGGYTF. The V and J genes are TRBV12-3 or TRBV12-4 and TRBJ1-2, with D possibly being TRBD1 (5 bases). V lost 6 bases, J lost 7 bases, and 12 bases lay in between. The CDR3 has 12 amino acids.

This clonotype was counted at least ten times. The junction differs from germline at one of its ends, possibly a read error. V and J are TRBV28 and TRBJ2-7; unclear D gene. The CDR3 sequence is 11 residues long. From germline, CDR1 is MDHEN and CDR2 SYDVKM. This CDR3 reads CASTLGWEQYF. The CDR3 DNA is TGTGCCAGCACTTTAGGGTGGGAGCAGTACTTC.

This clonotype was found a few times. This chain links TRBV3-1 with TRBJ2-5; 8 bases match TRBD2. Germline V lookup: CDR1 LGHDT, CDR2 YNNKEL (reference sequence). V shed 1 base, J shed 5 bases, and the junction held 6 bases outside the gene matches. The CDR3 is made up of 15 amino acids. The DNA for the CDR3 is TGTGCCAGCAGCCAAGCGCGGACTAGCATCGAGACCCAGTACTTC. Translating gives CASSQARTSIETQYF.

The chain carries TRBV6-2 or TRBV6-3 and TRBJ2-7; weak D call: TRBD2 (5 bases). This CDR3 spans 16 amino acids. Germline CDR1 MNHEY, CDR2 SVGEGT. Trimming took 4 bases from V and 7 from J, leaving 23 bases between them. The CDR3 DNA reads as TGTGCCAGCAGTTCCAGAGCGGCCCCCGGCTACAATGAGCAGTACTTC. Its translation: CASSSRAAPGYNEQYF.

This clonotype has at least ten counts. The chain couples TRBV3-1 to TRBJ2-7; D could derive from TRBD1 or TRBD2 (5 bases each). This CDR3 region has 15 residues. V lost 5 bases and J lost 0, with 14 bases in between. Germline values: CDR1 LGHDT, CDR2 YNNKEL (reference sequence). The CDR3 DNA sequence: TGTGCCAGCAGCGAAGGGACGGGGAACTCCTACGAGCAGTACTTC. Its protein is CASSEGTGNSYEQYF.

The chain joins TRBV29-1 to TRBJ2-1; D possibly matches TRBD1 or TRBD2 (6 bases each). Germline CDR1 SQVTM, CDR2 ANQGSEA. CDR3 length: 14 residues. The V end was cut by 6 bases, the J end by 4 bases, with 16 bases between. The CDR3 reads CSVTFGGGYNEQFF. CDR3 nucleotide sequence: TGCAGCGTCACATTCGGGGGCGGTTACAATGAGCAGTTCTTC.

This clonotype was counted once. For the CDR3, the DNA is TGCGCCAGCAGCTTGCCGTCTAGCGGGGGCCTCCAGTACTTC. This sequence encodes CASSLPSSGGLQYF. The V gene is TRBV5-1, the J gene TRBJ2-5, with 10 positions matching TRBD2. The V gene's germline CDR1 is SGHRS and CDR2 YFSETQ. The J segment lost 10 bases and the V segment lost 1 base, leaving 7 bases of the junction unmatched. This CDR3 has 14 residues.

This clonotype was counted many times. The chain carries TRBV15 and TRBJ2-1; 8 bases are shared with TRBD2. CDR3 length: 15 residues. V lost 6 bases to trimming and J lost 5 bases; unmatched junction nucleotides: 9. CDR1 LNHNV and CDR2 YYDKDF come from the germline V gene (reference sequence). Here the CDR3 reads CATSLGRGADNEQFF. CDR3 coding DNA: TGTGCCACCAGTCTGGGGCGGGGGGCAGACAATGAGCAGTTCTTC.

The chain carries TRBV10-3 and TRBJ2-1; D is ambiguous. Germline CDR1 and CDR2: ENHRY and SYGVKD. Trimming left V 5 bases short and J 4 bases short, with 9 bases between. The CDR3 runs to 13 residues. The CDR3, as DNA: TGTGCCATCAGTCCCGCTCCATACAATGAGCAGTTCTTC. This translates into CAISPAPYNEQFF.

As concerns this clonotype: The junction departs from the called germline gene at one end, perhaps through a read error. This chain connects TRBV5-4 to TRBJ2-7; D tentatively reads TRBD1 or TRBD2 (6 bases each). Germline CDR1 and CDR2: SGHNT and YYREEE (reference sequence). CDR3 length: 12 amino acids. The CDR3 is CAGSQGGSEQYF. The CDR3 DNA is TGTGCCGGCAGCCAAGGGGGGTCCGAGCAGTACTTC.

This clonotype was seen a few times. This chain joins TRBV6-5 and TRBJ2-3; no reliable D call. The CDR3 is 14 amino acids. With 2 bases removed from V and 4 bases from J, the gap between germline ends came to 10 bases. Germline CDR1 MNHEY, CDR2 SVGAGI. The chain's CDR3 is CASSYDAIPDTQYF. Written as DNA, the CDR3 is TGTGCCAGCAGTTACGACGCTATCCCAGATACGCAGTATTTT.

This clonotype has just a few counts. This chain joins TRBV20-1 and TRBJ1-1; D possibly corresponds to TRBD1 (6 bases). CDR3 length: 12 amino acids. CDR1 is DFQATT, CDR2 SNEGSKA, per germline (reference sequence). The V and J ends lost 6 bases and 6 bases respectively, with 14 bases between them. The CDR3 DNA reads TGCAGTGCCCTACAGGGTGTAGCTGAAGCTTTCTTT. It codes for CSALQGVAEAFF.

In this sample, this clonotype turned up many times. The chain employs TRBV12-5 and TRBJ2-5; 7 bases are shared with TRBD2. CDR1 and CDR2 from the germline V gene are LGHNT and FRNRAP. CDR3 length equals 12 residues. J gave up 7 bases and V 4 bases, and 3 bases lay outside the gene matches. The CDR3 spells CASGWPGGTQYF. CDR3 nucleotides: TGTGCTAGTGGTTGGCCGGGGGGGACCCAGTACTTC.

This chain connects TRBV29-1 to TRBJ2-7; D may correspond to TRBD1 or TRBD2 (5 bases each). Germline V gene data show CDR1 as SQVTM and CDR2 as ANQGSEA. The CDR3 covers 14 residues. The ends were cut back, 7 bases at V and 2 bases at J, with 18 bases in the middle. The CDR3 reads CSAEGFRGAYEQYF. CDR3 coding DNA: TGCAGCGCTGAGGGGTTTAGGGGAGCCTACGAGCAGTACTTC.

This clonotype was detected ten times or more. The genes are TRBV5-1 and TRBJ2-3, with D possibly being TRBD1 (6 bases). The V gene lost 4 bases and the J gene lost 2 bases, with 14 bases spanning the gap. Germline V lookup: CDR1 SGHRS, CDR2 YFSETQ. The CDR3 contains 15 residues. The CDR3 DNA follows: TGCGCCAGCAGCAGTAAGGGACATTTCACAGATACGCAGTATTTT. Residues: CASSSKGHFTDTQYF.

The chain has TRBV29-1 and TRBJ2-4; D not resolved. Between the trimmed V and J ends, which lost 1 base and 15 bases, there was a span of 16 bases. The CDR3 is made up of 12 amino acids. Germline V gene data show CDR1 as SQVTM and CDR2 as ANQGSEA. The CDR3 DNA follows: TGCAGCGTTGAAGGCACAGCCTACGAGCGGTACTTC. Its translation is CSVEGTAYERYF. The entire variable domain, with the rest obtained from reference TRBV29-1 and TRBJ2-4, is as follows: SAVISQKPSRDICQRGTSLTIQCQVDSQVTMMFWYRQQPGQSLTLIATANQGSEATYESGFVIDKFPISRPNLTFSTLTVSNMSPEDSSIYLCSVEGTAYERYFGAGTRLSVL.

The table lists this clonotype with many counts. The J gene is TRBJ2-7, the V gene TRBV29-1; D gene ambiguous. Per germline, CDR1 SQVTM and CDR2 ANQGSEA. The V end was cut by 4 bases, the J end by 2 bases, with 9 bases between. The CDR3 consists of 12 residues. CDR3: CSVGGMTYEQYF. In nucleotides, the CDR3 is TGCAGCGTTGGCGGCATGACCTACGAGCAGTACTTC.

This clonotype was counted only a few times. This sequence joins TRBV12-3 or TRBV12-4 and TRBJ1-5; perhaps TRBD1 as D (6 bases). Trimming stripped 6 bases from V and 13 bases from J, with 16 bases between. CDR3 size: 12 residues. CDR3 DNA sequence: TGTGCCAGCAGACGGGGGGGCTTACCTCAGCATTTT. This codes for CASRRGGLPQHF.